This T cell receptor beta chain was recovered during a study of T cell responses to AZD1222 COVID-19 vaccine. Findings of the study overall: Regions 160-218 and 743-854 dominated among vaccine-associated CD4 TCRs spanning spike. In a largely white British group with more females than males, clonal diversity was possibly underestimated.

Some clones are missing from TCRdb's copy, which holds only in-frame ones; the method was immunoSEQ multiplex PCR. The sample contains some 130,000 clones, around 93% of which appear only once. This clone has a handful of counts. Its matching antigen is unknown. Germline loops: CDR1 SNHLY, CDR2 FYNNEI. The CDR3 has 13 residues. V lost 3 bases and J 8 bases, leaving 8 bases between the germline ends. The sequencing used peripheral blood, collected on day 0 of AZD1222 vaccination. V usage is TRBV2 and J usage is TRBJ1-6; a weak D match, TRBD1 (5 bases). The TCR originated in an adult in good health. CDR3 nucleotides: TGTGCCAGCAGTGATCAGGGTTATTCACCCCTCCACTTT. Encoded protein: CASSDQGYSPLHF.